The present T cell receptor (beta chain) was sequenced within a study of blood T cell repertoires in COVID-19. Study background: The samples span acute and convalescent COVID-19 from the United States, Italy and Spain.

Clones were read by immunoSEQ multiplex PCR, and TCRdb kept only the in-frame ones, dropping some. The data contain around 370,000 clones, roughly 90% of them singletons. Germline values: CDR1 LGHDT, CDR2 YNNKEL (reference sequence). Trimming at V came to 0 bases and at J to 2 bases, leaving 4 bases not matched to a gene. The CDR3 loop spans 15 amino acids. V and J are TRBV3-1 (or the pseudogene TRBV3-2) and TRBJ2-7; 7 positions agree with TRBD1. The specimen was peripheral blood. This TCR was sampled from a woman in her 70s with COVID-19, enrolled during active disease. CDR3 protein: CASSQEDRMAYEQYF. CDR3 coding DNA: TGTGCCAGCAGCCAAGAGGACAGGATGGCCTACGAGCAGTACTTC.